These T cell receptor beta chains were read from a single sample in a study of T cell responses to AZD1222 COVID-19 vaccine. Produced via immunoSEQ multiplex PCR; TCRdb's table is partial and in-frame only. The sample has over 55,000 clones, 80% to 85% seen once. Here the sequenced sample was peripheral blood, taken on day 0 of AZD1222 vaccination. The receptor set was obtained from an adult in good health. Each CDR3 is given with its conserved first and last residue. Fields, in order: clone size, J gene, V gene, D gene, CDR3 protein, CDR3 DNA. The D gene is left open where the match is weak. The listing skips clone size in some rows; elsewhere it reads once, few, many or a size class.

NA TRBJ1-4 TRBV6-4 NA CASSDSSSAGKLFF TGTGCCAGCAGTGACTCGTCTTCGGCTGGGAAACTGTTTTTT
NA TRBJ2-7 TRBV4-3 NA CASSLGQTSSYEQYF TGCGCCAGCAGCCTCGGACAGACTAGCTCCTACGAGCAGTACTTC
few TRBJ1-5 TRBV7-8 NA CASSLEAGQPQHF TGTGCCAGCAGCTTAGAGGCAGGGCAGCCCCAGCATTTT
NA TRBJ2-7 TRBV20-1 NA CSAQRVGEQYF TGCAGTGCCCAGCGTGTGGGAGAGCAGTACTTC
NA TRBJ2-2 TRBV9 NA CASSLVGGELFF TGTGCCAGCAGCCTAGTGGGGGGAGAGCTGTTTTTT
NA TRBJ1-4 TRBV30 NA CAWSRRGYEKLFF TGTGCCTGGAGTCGCAGGGGTTATGAAAAACTGTTTTTT
NA TRBJ2-5 TRBV5-4 TRBD1 CASSLVGTGISQETQYF TGTGCCAGCAGCTTGGTGGGGACAGGTATATCCCAAGAGACCCAGTACTTC
NA TRBJ2-1 TRBV24-1 NA CATSAGGGGEQFF TGTGCCACCAGTGCCGGGGGCGGGGGTGAGCAGTTCTTC
once TRBJ1-6 TRBV6-1 NA CASSEALPGDPYNSPLHF TGTGCCAGCAGTGAAGCGCTTCCGGGGGACCCGTATAATTCACCCCTCCACTTT
NA TRBJ1-1 TRBV6-5 TRBD1 CASSYSRGQGQGAFF TGTGCCAGCAGTTACTCGCGGGGGCAGGGACAGGGAGCTTTCTTT
few TRBJ2-6 TRBV30 NA CATGSVTGANVLTF TGTGCCACGGGGTCCGTGACTGGGGCCAACGTCCTGACTTTC
NA TRBJ1-4 TRBV15 NA CATSRDHNEKLFF TGTGCCACCAGCAGAGACCATAATGAAAAACTGTTTTTT
NA TRBJ1-1 TRBV6-5 NA CASSTHRAGPLKAFF TGTGCCAGCAGTACCCACAGGGCTGGGCCCCTTAAAGCTTTCTTT
NA TRBJ2-3 TRBV3-1/TRBV3-2 NA CASNGGSPSTDTQYF TGTGCCAGCAATGGCGGGTCCCCCAGCACAGATACGCAGTATTTT
few TRBJ1-1 TRBV6-5 NA CASSPRLFENTEAFF TGTGCCAGCAGCCCCAGGCTCTTTGAGAACACTGAAGCTTTCTTT
NA TRBJ1-2 TRBV6-5 NA CASSREGYYGYTF TGTGCCAGCAGTCGCGAGGGGTACTATGGCTACACCTTC
NA TRBJ2-1 TRBV6-2/TRBV6-3 NA CASSYVKGNRQFF TGTGCCAGCAGTTACGTCAAAGGGAACCGTCAGTTCTTC
NA TRBJ1-1 TRBV27 TRBD1 CASSLSIGRAGGTEAFF TGTGCCAGCAGTTTATCGATCGGCCGGGCAGGGGGCACTGAAGCTTTCTTT
medium-sized TRBJ2-5 TRBV28 NA CASSSGQSGETQYF TGTGCCAGCAGTTCGGGTCAGTCAGGAGAGACCCAGTACTTC
NA TRBJ2-2 TRBV19 NA CASSRGSVGGSGELFF TGTGCCAGTAGTAGGGGTTCAGTGGGGGGATCCGGGGAGCTGTTTTTT
few TRBJ2-2 TRBV19 TRBD1 CATGDRVTGELFF TGTGCCACCGGGGACAGGGTCACCGGGGAGCTGTTTTTT
NA TRBJ2-1 TRBV27 TRBD2 CASHLLGGSRNEQFF TGTGCCAGCCATCTTCTGGGGGGGAGTCGGAATGAGCAGTTCTTC
medium-sized TRBJ2-7 TRBV5-1 NA CASSPDGGYEQYF TGCGCCAGCAGTCCGGACGGGGGATACGAGCAGTACTTC
NA TRBJ1-2 TRBV30 NA CAWRERGYGYTF TGTGCCTGGAGGGAGAGGGGCTATGGCTACACCTTC
NA TRBJ2-2 TRBV5-4 TRBD1 CASSTLNRGRNTGELFF TGTGCCAGCAGCACCCTGAACAGGGGACGAAACACCGGGGAGCTGTTTTTT
NA TRBJ1-5 TRBV7-2 NA CASSLAARGNQPQHF TGTGCCAGCAGCTTAGCCGCGCGAGGCAATCAGCCCCAGCATTTT
NA TRBJ2-1 TRBV29-1 NA CSATPGAEQFF TGCAGCGCCACTCCGGGGGCTGAGCAGTTCTTC
NA TRBJ2-7 TRBV6-1 NA CASSEATRHYEQYF TGTGCCAGCAGTGAAGCGACGAGGCACTACGAGCAGTACTTC
NA TRBJ2-7 TRBV2 NA CASSIRMFSDEQYF TGTGCCAGCAGTATTCGTATGTTTAGCGACGAGCAGTACTTC
NA TRBJ1-3 TRBV7-8 NA CASSATTGNTIYF TGTGCCAGCAGCGCTACTACGGGAAACACCATATATTTT
NA TRBJ2-7 TRBV28 NA CASIAGISYEQYF TGTGCCAGCATCGCGGGTATCTCCTACGAGCAGTACTTC
NA TRBJ1-6 TRBV4-3 NA CASSQVLVPGLPLHF TGCGCCAGCAGCCAAGTCCTAGTACCTGGGCTCCCGCTCCACTTT
few TRBJ2-7 TRBV19 NA CASSRDKEGSYEQYF TGTGCCAGTAGTAGGGATAAAGAGGGCTCCTACGAGCAGTACTTC
NA TRBJ1-2 TRBV27 TRBD1 CASSRGQGVTNYGYTF TGTGCCAGCAGCCGGGGACAGGGGGTAACTAACTATGGCTACACCTTC
NA TRBJ1-2 TRBV29-1 TRBD1 CSVEDLVRDSGKYGYTF TGCAGCGTTGAAGATCTAGTCCGGGACAGTGGAAAATATGGCTACACCTTC
NA TRBJ1-5 TRBV7-2 TRBD1 CASSFRTGNSNQPQHF TGTGCCAGCAGCTTCCGGACAGGGAATAGCAATCAGCCCCAGCATTTT
NA TRBJ2-1 TRBV13 TRBD1 CASSLIGTGFDGEQFF TGTGCCAGCAGCTTAATCGGGACAGGGTTCGATGGGGAGCAGTTCTTC
NA TRBJ1-1 TRBV6-5 NA CASARSTEAFF TGTGCCAGCGCTAGAAGCACTGAAGCTTTCTTT
NA TRBJ1-4 TRBV10-3 TRBD1 CAISGKTGGNEKLFF TGTGCCATCAGTGGCAAGACAGGGGGGAATGAAAAACTGTTTTTT
NA TRBJ1-1 TRBV4-1 NA CASSRGTANTEAFF TGCGCCAGCAGCCGCGGCACGGCAAACACTGAAGCTTTCTTT
NA TRBJ2-7 TRBV6-5 NA CASTDSSYEQYF TGTGCCAGCACGGACAGCTCCTACGAGCAGTACTTC
NA TRBJ2-1 TRBV25-1 NA CASSVDGGKQFF TGTGCCAGCAGTGTGGACGGAGGGAAACAGTTCTTC
NA TRBJ2-2 TRBV6-5 NA CASSRLGIKELFF TGTGCCAGCAGTCGACTTGGAATTAAGGAGCTGTTTTTT
NA TRBJ2-5 TRBV28 NA CASSLAGTGETQYF TGTGCCAGCAGTTTAGCGGGGACTGGAGAGACCCAGTACTTC
NA TRBJ2-7 TRBV5-1 TRBD2 CASSLGTSGRTYEQYF TGCGCCAGCAGCCTCGGGACTAGCGGGCGAACCTACGAGCAGTACTTC
NA TRBJ2-5 TRBV11-3 NA CASSSGPTSGETQYF TGTGCCAGCAGCTCGGGCCCGACTTCGGGAGAGACCCAGTACTTC
NA TRBJ2-1 TRBV18 NA CASSPMGPPSEQFF TGTGCCAGCTCACCGATGGGACCTCCTAGTGAGCAGTTCTTC
NA TRBJ2-5 TRBV19 NA CASTPNGGVETQYF TGTGCCAGTACCCCAAATGGGGGCGTGGAGACCCAGTACTTC
NA TRBJ2-7 TRBV27 TRBD2 CASSWGGLAAEQYF TGTGCCAGCAGTTGGGGCGGACTAGCTGCCGAGCAGTACTTC
NA TRBJ2-3 TRBV7-9 NA CASLPSGADTQYF TGTGCCAGCCTCCCCTCCGGGGCAGATACGCAGTATTTT
NA TRBJ1-4 TRBV29-1 NA CSGGRPNEKLFF TGCAGCGGCGGACGGCCGAATGAAAAACTGTTTTTT
NA TRBJ2-7 TRBV19 TRBD1 CASSQQGSAYEQYF TGTGCCAGTAGTCAACAGGGGAGCGCCTACGAGCAGTACTTC
NA TRBJ1-4 TRBV5-1 NA CASSLGPTNEKLFF TGCGCCAGCAGCTTGGGACCGACTAATGAAAAACTGTTTTTT
NA TRBJ2-2 TRBV15 NA CATSRDRVGNTGELFF TGTGCCACCAGCAGAGATCGTGTGGGGAACACCGGGGAGCTGTTTTTT
NA TRBJ2-2 TRBV5-1 NA CASSTDGVDSGELFF TGCGCCAGCAGTACGGACGGAGTAGACTCCGGGGAGCTGTTTTTT
NA TRBJ2-1 TRBV20-1 NA CSARGGHEQFF TGCAGTGCTAGAGGCGGCCATGAGCAGTTCTTC
few TRBJ1-1 TRBV19 NA CASSPRNTEAFF TGTGCCAGTAGTCCCCGAAACACTGAAGCTTTCTTT
NA TRBJ2-3 TRBV3-1/TRBV3-2 NA CASSQERSQYF TGTGCCAGCAGCCAAGAAAGGTCGCAGTATTTT
NA TRBJ2-7 TRBV6-5 TRBD2 CASIGGRLVYEQYF TGTGCCAGCATCGGGGGGAGACTAGTATACGAGCAGTACTTC
NA TRBJ2-1 TRBV11-2 NA CASSLGGGPYNEQFF TGTGCCAGCAGCTTAGGGGGGGGCCCCTACAATGAGCAGTTCTTC